What follows is one T cell receptor (beta chain) and its context. The data are from a study of blood T cell repertoires in COVID-19. The method was immunoSEQ multiplex PCR; TCRdb's version includes in-frame clones alone and lacks a portion of them. The sample yields some 150,000 clones, approximately 89% seen once. Germline-derived CDR1 and CDR2 are SQVTM and ANQGSEA. This CDR3 is 14 amino acids long. V lost 7 bases and J 0 bases, leaving 12 bases between the germline ends. The receptor comes from a human donor in a cohort sampled during active COVID-19. This sequence joins TRBV29-1 and TRBJ2-2; D not certain. Sequencing input: peripheral blood. CDR3 sequence (DNA): TGCAGCGCCCAACAGCTATCGAACACCGGGGAGCTGTTTTTT. This codes for CSAQQLSNTGELFF.